This T cell receptor (beta chain) was identified during a study of T cells in localized non-small cell lung cancer. Notes on the study in general: Heterogeneity cannot be ruled out, as sequencing used one tumor region only. For the top 100 tumor clones, a median about 50 also appeared in adjacent lung. Uninvolved adjacent lung had more T cell clonality than any other tissue, topping tumor. A raised T cell density in blood coincided with lengthier overall survival.

Turning to this clone: Its antigen is not known.

V shed 6 bases and J 3 bases; nucleotides not matched to a gene: 3. This CDR3 is 14 amino acids long. Germline CDR1 reads MGHDK; CDR2 reads SYGVNS. Using immunoSEQ multiplex PCR, the repertoire was profiled, and TCRdb retains in-frame clones only, with some absent. In the table there are approximately 35,000 clones, roughly nine tenths of which are singletons. This chain connects TRBV25-1 to TRBJ2-1; TRBD2 matches 9 bases. The sequence was obtained from a man aged 40 to 70 with stage II lung adenocarcinoma. Sequenced material: PBMCs, taken before any cancer treatment. The CDR3, as DNA: TGTGCCAGCAGAGCTAGCGGGAACTACAATGAGCAGTTCTTC. It translates to CASRASGNYNEQFF.